Detailed here is one T cell receptor (beta chain). As yet, its antigen is unknown. The record originates from a study of OX40 agonist ivuxolimab in advanced cancers. Study-wide background: Head and neck, renal cell, melanoma or hepatocellular carcinoma were the cancers that dose-escalation patients had.

Sequencing used immunoSEQ multiplex PCR; TCRdb keeps in-frame clones, though not all of them. The sample carries under 95,000 clones, more than 75% recorded once. Study results and limitations: Near-lowest levels of clonal expansion characterized partial responders at 0.1-3.0 mg/kg. At 0.1 to 3.0 mg/kg, clonal expansion of CD4+ and CD8+ blood T cells had occurred by week 6.

Sampling of blood occurred at baseline, cycle 4 day 1, and cycle 7 day 1. The sequencing used CD4+ or CD8+ T cells sorted from blood, collected in a trial of the OX40 agonist ivuxolimab. The TCR sequence derives from an adult with an advanced solid tumor such as melanoma, head and neck, liver or kidney cancer.

The CDR3 loop reads CASSSGSGAYNEQFF. DNA for the CDR3: TGTGCCAGCAGTTCAGGGAGCGGAGCGTACAATGAGCAGTTCTTC. This chain joins TRBV27 and TRBJ2-1; D could derive from TRBD1 or TRBD2 (5 bases each). The V end lost 4 bases, the J end lost 4 bases, and 14 bases lay between the germline ends. Germline CDR1 is MNHEY and CDR2 is SMNVEV (reference sequence). CDR3 length equals 15 residues.